The rows below give T cell receptor beta chains drawn from one sample of a study of T cells after yellow fever vaccination. Each CDR3 protein gets one entry after TCRdb re-called the 5' RACE reads with MiXCR. The data show hundreds of thousands of distinct CDR3 sequences, around 3.9% seen once. Specimen: PBMCs, collected on the day of the yellow fever booster vaccination. These receptors came from a man between 18 and 29 years old who received the YFV17D yellow fever vaccine. CDR3s leave out the opening cysteine and the closing phenylalanine or tryptophan.

V gene	CDR3 length	J gene	CDR3 protein
TRBV7-2	11	TRBJ1-2	ASSHPSLDGYT
TRBV11-2	12	TRBJ2-5	ASSLDWVEQTQY
TRBV10-3	15	TRBJ1-3	AISGSTGGSSGNTIY
TRBV19	13	TRBJ2-2	ASFLGPSFTGELF
TRBV12-5	12	TRBJ2-7	ASGLYMRAYEQY
TRBV5-1	14	TRBJ2-5	ASSILQGRREETQY
TRBV12-3/TRBV12-4	13	TRBJ2-2	ASSLEDPYTGELF
TRBV14	13	TRBJ1-2	ASSQTMTGGYGYT
TRBV7-9	14	TRBJ2-3	ASSPRDYLSTDTQY
TRBV4-1	14	TRBJ2-2	ASSSPGRAGTGELF
TRBV20-1	12	TRBJ2-1	SANRDRGFDEQF
TRBV6-2/TRBV6-3	14	TRBJ2-4	ASSDFVGLAKNIQY
TRBV20-1	9	TRBJ1-4	SASRGARLF
TRBV18	12	TRBJ2-1	ASSPNQRSNEQF
TRBV6-1	13	TRBJ1-1	ASSGGTAANTEAF
TRBV20-1	13	TRBJ2-1	SAPRWGLSYNEQF
TRBV6-5	13	TRBJ2-1	ASSPGSSTVNEQF
TRBV5-1	12	TRBJ1-1	ASSFDRVNTEAF
TRBV5-4	14	TRBJ2-3	ASSLGRGGRADTQY
TRBV27	14	TRBJ2-5	ASSLPWTVGQETQY
TRBV5-1	15	TRBJ1-1	ASSLVPGTGGNTEAF
TRBV20-1	11	TRBJ1-2	SATLASNYGYT
TRBV20-1	13	TRBJ1-1	SAREQTGQNTEAF
TRBV12-3/TRBV12-4	15	TRBJ2-1	ASSGDGGGAVYNEQF
TRBV6-2/TRBV6-3	13	TRBJ1-1	ASILTAGSNTEAF
TRBV7-2	13	TRBJ1-1	ASSLRTGRRTEAF
TRBV24-1	12	TRBJ1-2	ATSDFGQGNGYT
TRBV5-1	11	TRBJ2-7	ASSLGQRDEQY
TRBV5-5	13	TRBJ2-5	ASSLVGRLQETQY
TRBV7-3	14	TRBJ2-1	ASSPSGTGAVGEQF
TRBV7-2	13	TRBJ2-6	ASSLRGTGANVLT
TRBV20-1	14	TRBJ1-6	SARGGQSSYNSPLH
TRBV7-3	11	TRBJ2-3	ASSARGPDTQY
TRBV20-1	11	TRBJ2-5	SARTDPKETQY
TRBV6-6	13	TRBJ2-5	ASSFGTGNQETQY
TRBV6-2/TRBV6-3	12	TRBJ1-5	ASRTDASGQPQH
TRBV12-3/TRBV12-4	18	TRBJ2-6	ASSLAPDPLDLGGANVLT
TRBV7-3	11	TRBJ2-4	ASSLTAKNIQY
TRBV7-2	19	TRBJ2-4	ASSLDPISYSRVGAKNIQY
TRBV6-4	14	TRBJ2-2	ASSYDTQGNTGELF
TRBV9	14	TRBJ2-3	ASSVRGDRSTDTQY
TRBV28	13	TRBJ2-2	ASSTGTANTGELF
TRBV7-9	13	TRBJ1-2	ASSFVNTDVYGYT
TRBV7-2	13	TRBJ1-4	ASSPPTGPAEGLF
TRBV12-3/TRBV12-4	13	TRBJ2-1	ASSLTGGGHNEQF
TRBV19	13	TRBJ2-6	ASTNVRSGANVLT
TRBV7-9	11	TRBJ1-1	ASSLQETTEAF
TRBV5-1	13	TRBJ2-7	ASSPGHRDNYEQY
TRBV4-1	12	TRBJ1-1	ASSQDPGHTEAF
TRBV7-8	10	TRBJ2-3	ASTSLGDTQY
TRBV5-6	13	TRBJ2-1	ASSLSVRAGNEQF
TRBV9	14	TRBJ2-2	ASSRDTGGNTGELF
TRBV30	14	TRBJ1-4	AWYTGKGLGDEKLF
TRBV5-4	13	TRBJ2-1	ASSLAGQGAREQF
TRBV6-1	11	TRBJ1-1	ASTVVGVTEAF
TRBV5-6	17	TRBJ2-3	ASSPLGSFSGGHQDTQY
TRBV6-2/TRBV6-3	11	TRBJ2-5	ASRLAGTETQY
TRBV4-1	13	TRBJ1-5	ASSQERTGIKPQH
TRBV7-8	12	TRBJ2-3	ASSLSRSTDTQY
TRBV29-1	8	TRBJ2-5	SAGQETQY